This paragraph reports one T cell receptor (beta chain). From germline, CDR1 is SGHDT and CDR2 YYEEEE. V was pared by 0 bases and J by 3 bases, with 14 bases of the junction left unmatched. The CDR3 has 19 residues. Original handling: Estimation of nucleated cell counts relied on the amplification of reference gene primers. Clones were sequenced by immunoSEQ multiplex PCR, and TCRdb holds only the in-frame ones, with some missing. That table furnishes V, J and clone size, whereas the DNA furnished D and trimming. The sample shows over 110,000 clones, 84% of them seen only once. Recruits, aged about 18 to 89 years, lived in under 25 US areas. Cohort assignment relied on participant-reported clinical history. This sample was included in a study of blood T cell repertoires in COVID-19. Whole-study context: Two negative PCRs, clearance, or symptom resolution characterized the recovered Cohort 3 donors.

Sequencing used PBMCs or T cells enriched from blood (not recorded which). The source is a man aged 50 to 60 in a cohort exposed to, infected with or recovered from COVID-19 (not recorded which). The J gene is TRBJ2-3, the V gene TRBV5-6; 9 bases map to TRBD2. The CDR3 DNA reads TGTGCCAGCAGCTTGGCCACAGGACAGAGTCTAGCGGGGACAGATACGCAGTATTTT. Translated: CASSLATGQSLAGTDTQYF.